Below are 10 T cell receptor beta chains sequenced from a single sample in a study of CD8 T cells in Susac syndrome. RNA was extracted with the RNeasy kit, and a quantity of roughly 0.5 to 1 ug was reverse transcribed using random hexamers. A single record per CDR3 protein comes from TCRdb applying MiXCR to the immunoSEQ multiplex PCR reads. The table shows around 140,000 distinct CDR3 sequences, with approximately 95% occurring only once. The source material was CD4+ T cells from PBMCs. The receptors originated from a human donor with multiple sclerosis.

The V call is TRBV30, the J call TRBJ2-7; unclear D gene. Trimming cost V 4 bases and J 5 bases, with 9 bases left between them. Germline values: CDR1 GTSNPN, CDR2 SVGIG (reference sequence). The CDR3 covers 11 residues. CDR3 protein: CAWTRLHEQYF. The CDR3 nucleotides are TGTGCCTGGACACGCCTACACGAGCAGTACTTC.

J is TRBJ1-6 and V is TRBV6-5; D gene uncertain. The CDR3 has 13 amino acids. Between the trimmed V and J ends, which lost 8 bases and 5 bases, there was a span of 10 bases. Germline loops: CDR1 MNHEY, CDR2 SVGAGI. The CDR3, as DNA: TGTGCCAGCCGATATGGGGATAATTCACCCCTCCACTTT. Residues: CASRYGDNSPLHF.

This chain joins TRBV9 and TRBJ1-6; weak D call: TRBD1 (6 bases). Trimming stripped 4 bases from V and 10 bases from J, with 18 bases between. CDR1 is SGDLS and CDR2 is YYNGEE in the germline V gene. This CDR3 has 15 amino acids. CDR3 sequence reads: CASSSQTRGKSPLHF. In DNA form, the CDR3 reads TGTGCCAGCAGCTCCCAAACCAGGGGCAAATCACCCCTCCACTTT.

This chain uses TRBV2 with TRBJ2-1, with D tentatively TRBD2 (5 bases). V lost 2 bases to trimming and J lost 3 bases, with 14 bases between them. This CDR3 comprises 16 residues. In germline, CDR1 is SNHLY, CDR2 FYNNEI. CDR3 sequence (DNA): TGTGCCAGCAGTGAAAGCCTCGTCCGGGGCTACAATGAGCAGTTCTTC. It is translated as CASSESLVRGYNEQFF.

In DNA, the CDR3 is TGTGCCAGCAGCCAGGAGACCTTGACTAGCGGGAGAAGGGTGGAGCAGTTCTTC. Its translation: CASSQETLTSGRRVEQFF. The chain uses TRBV4-2 and TRBJ2-1; 12 bases are a match to TRBD2. This CDR3 spans 18 amino acids. From germline, CDR1 is LGHNA and CDR2 YNFKEQ. J lost 10 bases, V lost 3 bases, and 16 bases had no gene match.

V is TRBV7-2 and J is TRBJ2-5, with 11 bases identical to TRBD2. In germline, CDR1 is SGHTA, CDR2 FQGNSA. After removal of 0 bases from V and 5 bases from J, the junction contained 11 bases not matched to a gene. The CDR3 is 18 residues long. The CDR3 is CASSLALGSGGAGETQYF. The CDR3 coding sequence is TGTGCCAGCAGCTTAGCGCTTGGTAGCGGGGGGGCCGGGGAGACCCAGTACTTC.

This clonotype has a single count. The chain recombines TRBV27 with TRBJ2-1; 10 bases agree with TRBD1. Germline V gives CDR1 MNHEY, CDR2 SMNVEV (reference sequence). This CDR3 region has 17 residues. V lost 4 bases to trimming and J lost 4 bases; unmatched junction nucleotides: 10. The CDR3 spells CASSSLTGTGEYNEQFF. DNA of the CDR3: TGTGCCAGCAGTTCCCTGACCGGGACAGGGGAATACAATGAGCAGTTCTTC.

The J gene is TRBJ1-2, the V gene TRBV7-2; weak D call: TRBD1 (6 bases). CDR3 length: 13 amino acids. The germline gives CDR1 SGHTA, CDR2 FQGNSA. V was cut by 5 bases and J by 3 bases, with 10 bases left in between. CDR3 bases: TGTGCCAGCAGCGACGGACAGCACTATGGCTACACCTTC. Translated: CASSDGQHYGYTF. Full variable domain (rest looked up from reference TRBV7-2 and TRBJ1-2): GAGVSQSPSNKVTEKGKDVELRCDPISGHTALYWYRQSLGQGLEFLIYFQGNSAPDKSGLPSDRFSAERTGGSVSTLTIQRTQQEDSAVYLCASSDGQHYGYTFGSGTRLTVV.

The rearrangement joins TRBV12-3 or TRBV12-4 to TRBJ2-1; 11 bases line up with TRBD1. V lost 7 bases, J lost 6 bases, and 8 bases stayed unmatched. This CDR3 is built from 15 residues. The chain's CDR3 is CASTRTGTGGNEQFF. CDR3 sequence (DNA): TGTGCCAGCACTCGGACTGGGACAGGGGGCAATGAGCAGTTCTTC.

This chain uses TRBV30 with TRBJ2-7, with D uncertain. The CDR3 extends over 10 amino acids. Germline lookup yields CDR1 GTSNPN and CDR2 SVGIG (reference sequence). V lost 5 bases and J lost 9, with 11 bases in between. CDR3 residues: CAWVEQGQYF. CDR3 DNA sequence: TGTGCCTGGGTTGAGCAAGGGCAGTACTTC.